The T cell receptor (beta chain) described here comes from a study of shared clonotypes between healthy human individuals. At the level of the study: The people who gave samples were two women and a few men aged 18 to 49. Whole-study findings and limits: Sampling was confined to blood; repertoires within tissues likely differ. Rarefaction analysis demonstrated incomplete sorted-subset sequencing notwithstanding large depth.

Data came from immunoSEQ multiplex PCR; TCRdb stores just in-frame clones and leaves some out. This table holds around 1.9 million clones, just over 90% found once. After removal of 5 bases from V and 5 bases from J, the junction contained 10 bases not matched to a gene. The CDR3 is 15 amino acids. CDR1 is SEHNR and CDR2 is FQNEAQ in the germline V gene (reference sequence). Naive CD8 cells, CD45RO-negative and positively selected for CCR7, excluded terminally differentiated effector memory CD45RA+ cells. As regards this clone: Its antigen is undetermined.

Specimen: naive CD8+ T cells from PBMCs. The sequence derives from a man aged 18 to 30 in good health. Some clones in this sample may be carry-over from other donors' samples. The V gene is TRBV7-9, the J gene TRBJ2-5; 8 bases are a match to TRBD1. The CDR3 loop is CASSQPGGEVETQYF. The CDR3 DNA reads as TGTGCCAGCAGCCAACCAGGGGGCGAGGTCGAGACCCAGTACTTC.